This TCR beta chain was recorded in a study of blood T cell repertoires in COVID-19. Germline V gene sequence: CDR1 MGHRA, CDR2 YSYEKL. The CDR3 spans 13 residues. Trimming cost V 0 bases and J 6 bases, with 9 bases left between them. In its sample, this clone was seen a few times. In the source study's methods: Amplification of reference gene primers provided the estimated nucleated cell counts. The repertoire was sequenced with immunoSEQ multiplex PCR; TCRdb's copy has only in-frame clones and lacks some. V and J calls plus clone size are reproduced from that table; the DNA served to infer D and trimming. The sample lists fewer than 350,000 clones, about 93% seen once, with under 7% in the top ten.

The source of this sequence is a woman in her thirties with COVID-19, enrolled during active disease. The chain joins TRBV4-1 to TRBJ2-7; no reliable D call. The sample taken for sequencing was peripheral blood. Written as DNA, the CDR3 is TGCGCCAGCAGCCAAGAAATCGGCGGCGAGCAGTACTTC. Protein sequence: CASSQEIGGEQYF.